This TCR beta chain emerged from a study of OX40 agonist ivuxolimab in advanced cancers. Trimming removed 3 bases at V and 7 bases at J, with 12 bases between. The CDR3 is made up of 14 amino acids. Germline CDR1 is SGHNT and CDR2 is YENEEA. Sequencing was performed with immunoSEQ multiplex PCR; in TCRdb, only in-frame clones are kept and a portion is missing. The sample contains about 110,000 clones, roughly 90% of which appear only once. The TCR originated in an adult with an advanced solid tumor such as melanoma, head and neck, liver or kidney cancer. This sequence joins TRBV11-3 and TRBJ1-4; perhaps TRBD1 as D (6 bases). The source was CD4+ or CD8+ T cells sorted from blood, collected in a trial of the OX40 agonist ivuxolimab. The CDR3 sequence is CASSLRGAGEKLFF. The CDR3 DNA sequence: TGTGCCAGCAGCTTGAGGGGGGCAGGTGAAAAACTGTTTTTT.